This T cell receptor (beta chain) was observed in a study of control samples from healthy donors and cancer patients (dated by TCRdb to 2020 to 2022). The library relied on the immunoSEQ multiplex PCR assay. TCRdb re-hosts the immuneACCESS table, in-frame sequences only. Its copies lack some clones; in the studies checked, an unresolved V gene accounts for under half of them, and the cause for the rest is not known. The sample table lists approximately 170,000 clones, approximately 92% of them with a count of one. The ten largest account for about 4% of the sample. As to this clone: Its binding antigen is unknown. The sample holds no much larger clone one base away, and base qualities are not on file.

Including the terminal cysteine and phenylalanine, the CDR3 comprises 13 residues. Only the CDR3 DNA stays, 39 bases, in frame from base 1. V is cut by 9 bases and J by 3 bases, and the space between the germline ends is 9 bases. The source of this sequence is an older woman in good health. The specimen sequenced was blood. The chain was built from TRBV12-3 or TRBV12-4 and TRBJ2-6, with the D gene not clear enough to name. The CDR3 protein sequence reads: CASNLFGANVLTF. Here is the DNA: TGTGCCAGTAATCTTTTTGGGGCCAACGTCCTGACTTTC.